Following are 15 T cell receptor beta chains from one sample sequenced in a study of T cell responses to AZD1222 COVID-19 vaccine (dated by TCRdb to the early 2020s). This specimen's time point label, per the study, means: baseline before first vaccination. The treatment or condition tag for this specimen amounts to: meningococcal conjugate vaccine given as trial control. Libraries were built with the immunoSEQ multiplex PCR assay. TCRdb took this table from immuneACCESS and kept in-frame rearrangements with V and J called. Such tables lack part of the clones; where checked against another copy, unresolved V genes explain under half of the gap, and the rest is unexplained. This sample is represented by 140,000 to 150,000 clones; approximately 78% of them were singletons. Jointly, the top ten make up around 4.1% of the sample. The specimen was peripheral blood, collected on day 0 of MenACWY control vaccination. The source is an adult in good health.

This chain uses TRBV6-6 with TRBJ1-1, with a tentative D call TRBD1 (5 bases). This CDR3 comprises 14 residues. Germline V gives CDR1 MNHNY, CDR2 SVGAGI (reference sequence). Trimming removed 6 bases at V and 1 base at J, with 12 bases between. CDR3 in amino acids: CASRQGQKNTEAFF. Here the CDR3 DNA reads TGTGCCAGCAGACAAGGACAAAAGAACACTGAAGCTTTCTTT.

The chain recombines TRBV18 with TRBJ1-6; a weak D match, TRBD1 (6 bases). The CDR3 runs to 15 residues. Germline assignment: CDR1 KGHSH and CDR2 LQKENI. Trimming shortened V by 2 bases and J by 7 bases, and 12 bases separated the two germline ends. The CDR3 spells CASSPDYRENSPLHF. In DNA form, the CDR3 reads TGTGCCAGCTCACCAGATTACAGGGAAAATTCACCCCTCCACTTT.

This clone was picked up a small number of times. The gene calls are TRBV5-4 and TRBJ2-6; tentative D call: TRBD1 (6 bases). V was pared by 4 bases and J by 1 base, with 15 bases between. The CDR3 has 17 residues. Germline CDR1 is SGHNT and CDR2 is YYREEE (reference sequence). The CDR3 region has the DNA TGTGCCAGCAGCCCGGACCCTGGGACATCTGGGGCCAACGTCCTGACTTTC. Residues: CASSPDPGTSGANVLTF.

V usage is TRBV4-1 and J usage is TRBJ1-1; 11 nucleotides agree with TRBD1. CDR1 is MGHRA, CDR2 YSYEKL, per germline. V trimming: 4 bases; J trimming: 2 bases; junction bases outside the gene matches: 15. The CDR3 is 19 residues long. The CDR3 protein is CASSPRPGQGASFNTEAFF. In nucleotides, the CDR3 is TGCGCCAGCAGCCCCCGTCCAGGACAGGGGGCGTCCTTCAACACTGAAGCTTTCTTT.

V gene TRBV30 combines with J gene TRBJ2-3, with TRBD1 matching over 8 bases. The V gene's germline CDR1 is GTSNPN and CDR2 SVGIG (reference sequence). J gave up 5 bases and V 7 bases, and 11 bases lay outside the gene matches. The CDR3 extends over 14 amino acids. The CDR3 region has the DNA TGTGCCTACGGACAGGGAAGGAGAGTAGATACGCAGTATTTT. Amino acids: CAYGQGRRVDTQYF.

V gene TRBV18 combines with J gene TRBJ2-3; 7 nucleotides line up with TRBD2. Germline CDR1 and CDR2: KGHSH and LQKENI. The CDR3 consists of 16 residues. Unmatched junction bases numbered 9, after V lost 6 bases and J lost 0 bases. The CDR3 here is CASSTRDYPSTDTQYF. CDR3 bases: TGTGCCAGCTCGACCCGGGACTATCCTAGCACAGATACGCAGTATTTT.

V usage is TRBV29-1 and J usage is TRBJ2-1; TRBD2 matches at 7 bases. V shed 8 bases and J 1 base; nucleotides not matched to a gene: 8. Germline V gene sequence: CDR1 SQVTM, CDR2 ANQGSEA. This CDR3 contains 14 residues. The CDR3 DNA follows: TGCAGCTCCTGGGGGGGTATATCCTACAATGAGCAGTTCTTC. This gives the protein CSSWGGISYNEQFF.

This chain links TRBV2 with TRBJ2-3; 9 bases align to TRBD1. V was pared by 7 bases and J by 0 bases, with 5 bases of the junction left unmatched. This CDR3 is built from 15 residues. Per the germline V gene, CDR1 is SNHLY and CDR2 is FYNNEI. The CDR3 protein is CASTKGTGSTDTQYF. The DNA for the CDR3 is TGTGCCAGCACCAAGGGGACAGGGAGCACAGATACGCAGTATTTT.

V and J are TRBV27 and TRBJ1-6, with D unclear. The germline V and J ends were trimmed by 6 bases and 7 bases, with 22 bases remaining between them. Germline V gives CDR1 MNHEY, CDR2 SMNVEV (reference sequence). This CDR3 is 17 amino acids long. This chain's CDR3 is CASSLTNSWSGNSPLHF. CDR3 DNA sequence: TGTGCCAGCAGCCTCACAAATTCTTGGTCCGGGAATTCACCCCTCCACTTT.

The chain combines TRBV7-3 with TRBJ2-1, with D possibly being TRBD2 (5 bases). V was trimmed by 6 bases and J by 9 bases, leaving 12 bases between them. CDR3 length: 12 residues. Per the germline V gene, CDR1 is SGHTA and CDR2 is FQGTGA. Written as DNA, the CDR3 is TGTGCCAGCAGTCTCACCCGGGGTGAGCAGTTCTTC. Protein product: CASSLTRGEQFF.

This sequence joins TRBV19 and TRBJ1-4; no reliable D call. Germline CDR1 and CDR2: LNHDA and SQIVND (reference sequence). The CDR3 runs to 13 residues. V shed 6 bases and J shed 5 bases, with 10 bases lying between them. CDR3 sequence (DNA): TGTGCCAGTAGCCCTAGAGGGAATGAAAAACTGTTTTTT. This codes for CASSPRGNEKLFF.

CDR3 sequence reads: CASSPPQRWNTEAFF. CDR3 nucleotides: TGTGCCAGCAGTCCACCACAGCGATGGAACACTGAAGCTTTCTTT. The chain joins TRBV28 to TRBJ1-1, with no clear D. Germline values: CDR1 MDHEN, CDR2 SYDVKM. Trimming cost V 5 bases and J 1 base, with 14 bases left between them. This CDR3 contains 15 residues.

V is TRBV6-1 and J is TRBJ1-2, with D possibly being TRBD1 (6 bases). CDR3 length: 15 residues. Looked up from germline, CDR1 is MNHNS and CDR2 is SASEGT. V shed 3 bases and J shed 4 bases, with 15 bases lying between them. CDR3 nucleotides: TGTGCCAGCAGTGATACAGGGAAGTTTCCCTATGGCTACACCTTC. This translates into CASSDTGKFPYGYTF.

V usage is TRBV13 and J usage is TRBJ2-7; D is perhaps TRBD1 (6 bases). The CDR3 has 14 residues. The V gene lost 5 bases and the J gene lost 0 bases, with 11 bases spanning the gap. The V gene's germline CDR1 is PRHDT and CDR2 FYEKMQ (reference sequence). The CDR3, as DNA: TGTGCCAGCAGCCTCCGGACAGACTCCTACGAGCAGTACGTC. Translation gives CASSLRTDSYEQYV.

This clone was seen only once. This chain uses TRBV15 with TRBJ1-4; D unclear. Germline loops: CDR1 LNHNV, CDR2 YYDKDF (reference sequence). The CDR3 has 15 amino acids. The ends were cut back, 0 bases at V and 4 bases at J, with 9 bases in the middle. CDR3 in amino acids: CATSRDLESNEKLFF. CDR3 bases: TGTGCCACCAGCAGAGATCTGGAGAGTAATGAAAAACTGTTTTTT. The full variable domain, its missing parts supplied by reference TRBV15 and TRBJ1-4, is DAMVIQNPRYQVTQFGKPVTLSCSQTLNHNVMYWYQQKSSQAPKLLFHYYDKDFNNEADTPDNFQSRRPNTSFCFLDIRSPGLGDTAMYLCATSRDLESNEKLFFGSGTQLSVL.